The present TCR beta chain was sequenced within a study of response to subunit inactivated influenza vaccine. Study observations and caveats: Few additional T cells are recruited per seasonal influenza vaccination, authors suggested.

As to this clonotype: The antigen is undetermined.

TCRdb used MiXCR to reprocess the RT-PCR reads, holding one entry per CDR3 protein. The table includes some 800,000 distinct CDR3 sequences, about 20% detected once. V was trimmed by 6 bases and J by 3 bases, leaving 15 bases between them. There are 15 residues in the CDR3. The source of this sequence is a man aged 50 to 59 who received an inactivated influenza vaccine. This sequence joins TRBV12-3 or TRBV12-4 and TRBJ2-1; perhaps D is TRBD1 or TRBD2 (7 bases each). The material was PBMCs from blood, obtained roughly 5 days after vaccination. CDR3 DNA: TGTGCCAGCAGACCCAGGGGGGGAAACTACAATGAGCAGTTCTTC. Its protein is CASRPRGGNYNEQFF.